The 25 T cell receptor beta chains listed next were all sequenced from one sample in a study of early T cells in non-severe SARS-CoV-2 infection. TCRdb re-derived calls from the 5' RACE reads in MiXCR, one entry per CDR3 protein. The data show about 48,000 distinct CDR3 sequences, roughly 7.7% seen once. Sequenced input: whole blood. The receptors stem from an adult who was a healthcare worker with PCR-confirmed SARS-CoV-2 infection or an uninfected control (not recorded which).

CDR3 sequence: CASSYEGRTEAFF. CDR3 sequence (DNA): TGTGCCAGCAGTTACGAGGGAAGGACTGAAGCTTTCTTT. The genes are TRBV6-6 and TRBJ1-1; D not resolved. The germline CDR1 and CDR2 sequences are MNHNY and SVGAGI (reference sequence). The CDR3 totals 13 residues. Trimming pared 2 bases from V and 5 bases from J, leaving 9 bases between.

This clonotype was seen many times. This chain connects TRBV29-1 to TRBJ2-1; TRBD2 is a possible D gene (6 bases). In germline, CDR1 is SQVTM, CDR2 ANQGSEA. V was clipped by 3 bases and J by 1 base, with 13 bases between them. The CDR3 runs to 15 residues. In DNA, the CDR3 is TGCAGCGTTGATTGGGGGGTCGGTTCCTACAATGAGCAGTTCTTC. This gives the protein CSVDWGVGSYNEQFF.

The V and J genes are TRBV14 and TRBJ2-1; D unclear. Trimming took off 6 bases at V and 5 bases at J, with 20 bases between the two ends. Per germline, CDR1 SGHDN and CDR2 FVKESK. CDR3 length: 16 amino acids. For the CDR3, the DNA is TGTGCCAGCAGTCCACTGCTAGTTACGGGTAACAATGAGCAGTTCTTC. Translating gives CASSPLLVTGNNEQFF.

This clonotype has a count of ten or more. The chain employs TRBV6-2 or TRBV6-3 and TRBJ2-7; 7 nucleotides line up with TRBD1. J lost 2 bases, V lost 6 bases, and 10 bases had no gene match. This CDR3 region has 15 residues. CDR1 MNHEY and CDR2 SVGEGT come from the germline V gene. CDR3 in DNA: TGTGCCAGCAGATATCTAACAGGGGAAGCCTACGAGCAGTACTTC. Its translation: CASRYLTGEAYEQYF.

At least ten counts were recorded for this clonotype. The chain couples TRBV5-1 to TRBJ2-7; TRBD1 matches at 7 bases. Germline values: CDR1 SGHRS, CDR2 YFSETQ. The V and J ends lost 0 bases and 2 bases, in that order; junction bases with no gene match: 5. This CDR3 is 15 amino acids long. As DNA, the CDR3 is TGCGCCAGCAGCTTGGGAGACAGGGTCACCTACGAGCAGTACTTC. Translation gives CASSLGDRVTYEQYF.

This chain joins TRBV19 and TRBJ1-5; the D gene is possibly TRBD1 (5 bases). V gave up 4 bases and J gave up 2 bases, with 15 bases separating them. CDR1 LNHDA and CDR2 SQIVND come from the germline V gene (reference sequence). This CDR3 comprises 16 residues. CDR3 in amino acids: CASSNGGRGGNQPQHF. CDR3 coding DNA: TGTGCCAGTAGTAACGGGGGACGAGGGGGCAATCAGCCCCAGCATTTT.

This clonotype has ten or more counts. V usage is TRBV7-9 and J usage is TRBJ1-1, with D possibly TRBD1 on 5 matching bases. CDR1 and CDR2 (germline): SEHNR, FQNEAQ (reference sequence). Trimming removed 0 bases from V and 2 bases from J, with 10 bases in between. This CDR3 contains 15 residues. The CDR3 loop is CASSLAPQGNTEAFF. The CDR3 DNA sequence: TGTGCCAGCAGCTTAGCTCCCCAGGGTAACACTGAAGCTTTCTTT.

This clonotype occurred many times. This chain connects TRBV24-1 to TRBJ2-1, with TRBD2 matching over 9 bases. V lost 0 bases and J lost 9; bases outside the gene matches: 5. The CDR3 is 15 residues long. The germline CDR1 and CDR2 sequences are KGHDR and SFDVKD. The CDR3 loop is CATSDLAGGRFEQFF. Here the CDR3 DNA reads TGTGCCACCAGTGATTTGGCGGGGGGGCGTTTTGAGCAGTTCTTC.

This clonotype was recorded at least ten times. V usage is TRBV2 and J usage is TRBJ1-2, with D maybe TRBD1 (6 bases). Germline V CDR1 and CDR2: SNHLY, FYNNEI. V shed 0 bases and J shed 5 bases, with 10 bases lying between them. The CDR3 contains 14 residues. The CDR3 DNA follows: TGTGCCAGCAGTGAAGCGGGGGGCTGGTATGGCTACACCTTC. It is translated as CASSEAGGWYGYTF.

This clonotype was seen ten or more times. The chain carries TRBV7-9 and TRBJ1-6, with 11 bases matching TRBD1. CDR3 length: 17 amino acids. V was clipped by 5 bases and J by 7 bases; unmatched bases: 10. CDR1 is SEHNR, CDR2 FQNEAQ, per germline (reference sequence). This CDR3 is CASSTFRDRGNNSPLHF. In nucleotides, the CDR3 is TGTGCCAGCAGCACATTCCGGGACAGGGGGAACAATTCACCCCTCCACTTT.

Only a few counts were recorded for this clonotype. The CDR3 is CSASSGGISGANVLTF. The CDR3, as DNA: TGCAGTGCTAGTAGCGGGGGGATCTCTGGGGCCAACGTCCTGACTTTC. The chain joins TRBV20-1 to TRBJ2-6, with 10 nucleotides matching TRBD2. V shed 3 bases and J 0 bases; nucleotides not matched to a gene: 2. This CDR3 has 16 residues. CDR1 is DFQATT, CDR2 SNEGSKA, per germline (reference sequence).

This clonotype was seen many times. This chain connects TRBV11-3 to TRBJ1-1; weak D call: TRBD1 (6 bases). The CDR3 length is 13 residues. Trimming shortened V by 2 bases and J by 4 bases, and 8 bases separated the two germline ends. Germline values: CDR1 SGHNT, CDR2 YENEEA. This CDR3 is CASSLRGGTEAFF. CDR3 nucleotides: TGTGCCAGCAGCTTAAGAGGGGGCACTGAAGCTTTCTTT.

This clonotype was seen ten or more times. The V and J genes are TRBV3-1 and TRBJ1-2; D unresolved. The CDR3 is 13 residues long. The V and J ends lost 0 bases and 8 bases respectively, with 10 bases between them. CDR1 is LGHDT and CDR2 is YNNKEL in the germline V gene (reference sequence). CDR3 protein: CASSQERARGYTF. The CDR3 nucleotides are TGTGCCAGCAGCCAAGAGAGGGCGAGGGGCTACACCTTC. The full variable domain, its missing parts supplied by reference TRBV3-1 and TRBJ1-2, is DTAVSQTPKYLVTQMGNDKSIKCEQNLGHDTMYWYKQDSKKFLKIMFSYNNKELIINETVPNRFSPKSPDKAHLNLHINSLELGDSAVYFCASSQERARGYTFGSGTRLTVV.

This clonotype has at least ten counts. The CDR3 DNA is TGTGCCAGCAGTTGGTCTTACAGGGGGCCGAACACTGAAGCTTTCTTT. This encodes CASSWSYRGPNTEAFF. This chain links TRBV12-3 or TRBV12-4 with TRBJ1-1; 9 nucleotides align to TRBD1. V lost 4 bases and J lost 1; bases outside the gene matches: 7. This CDR3 has 16 amino acids.

There are many counts of this clonotype. In DNA, the CDR3 is TGCAGTGCAAACAGGAGACCCTACGAGCAGTACTTC. Encoded protein: CSANRRPYEQYF. This chain joins TRBV20-1 and TRBJ2-7; weak D call: TRBD1 (5 bases). Per the germline V gene, CDR1 is DFQATT and CDR2 is SNEGSKA (reference sequence). Deletions cut 6 bases from V and 2 bases from J, with 11 bases between. CDR3 size: 12 residues.

This clonotype appeared many times. The chain couples TRBV14 to TRBJ2-1, with D uncertain. Germline V gives CDR1 SGHDN, CDR2 FVKESK. This CDR3 is built from 12 residues. Trimming pared 2 bases from V and 6 bases from J, leaving 5 bases between. CDR3 bases: TGTGCCAGCAGCCAAATACCCAATGAGCAGTTCTTC. Translating gives CASSQIPNEQFF.

The table lists this clonotype with many counts. V usage is TRBV27 and J usage is TRBJ2-7; D is perhaps TRBD2 (6 bases). The germline V and J ends were trimmed by 2 bases and 3 bases, with 11 bases remaining between them. Germline V gene data show CDR1 as MNHEY and CDR2 as SMNVEV (reference sequence). The CDR3 runs to 14 residues. CDR3 residues: CASSLAGPNYEQYF. DNA of the CDR3: TGTGCCAGCAGTTTAGCGGGACCTAACTACGAGCAGTACTTC.

This clonotype is medium-sized within its sample. The gene calls are TRBV4-1 and TRBJ2-3; 9 bases are a match to TRBD1. CDR3 length equals 17 residues. Trimming at V came to 3 bases and at J to 2 bases, leaving 9 bases not matched to a gene. The germline gives CDR1 MGHRA, CDR2 YSYEKL. The CDR3 loop reads CASSQGLQGAVTDTQYF. The CDR3 DNA reads as TGCGCCAGCAGCCAGGGATTACAGGGGGCTGTCACAGATACGCAGTATTTT.

This clonotype was seen a few times. The chain combines TRBV10-2 with TRBJ2-3, with 8 bases matching TRBD1. Germline CDR1 and CDR2: WSHSY and SAAADI. The CDR3 is 16 residues long. V shed 4 bases, J shed 5 bases, and the junction held 11 bases outside the gene matches. In nucleotides, the CDR3 is TGCGCCAGCAGTGGGCAGGGACAGGCCCTCGGAGATACGCAGTATTTT. Encoded protein: CASSGQGQALGDTQYF.

The sample holds a few counts of this clonotype. The junction and the germline gene differ at one end; a read error may be behind it. This sequence joins TRBV5-4 and TRBJ2-7, with D unresolved. Germline V CDR1 and CDR2: SGHNT, YYREEE (reference sequence). This CDR3 is 12 amino acids long. The CDR3 reads CASSRGPIQILF. Written as DNA, the CDR3 is TGTGCCAGCAGCCGAGGACCGATACAAATTCTCTTC.

This chain links TRBV12-3 or TRBV12-4 with TRBJ1-5; D not resolved. Trimming left V 2 bases short and J 0 bases short, with 8 bases between. This CDR3 has 15 amino acids. CDR3 sequence reads: CASSLRAISNQPQHF. For the CDR3, the DNA is TGTGCCAGCAGTTTACGGGCTATTAGCAATCAGCCCCAGCATTTT.

This clonotype was counted ten times or more. The chain combines TRBV12-3 or TRBV12-4 with TRBJ1-5; perhaps TRBD1 as D (5 bases). Trimming removed 1 base from V and 2 bases from J, with 15 bases in between. The CDR3 length is 17 residues. The CDR3 DNA reads TGTGCCAGCAGTTTAGGGTTCCGACCGGGGCGCAATCAGCCCCAGCATTTT. This sequence encodes CASSLGFRPGRNQPQHF.

In its sample, this clonotype was seen a few times. The CDR3 sequence is CASSTRDRAKNIQYF. The CDR3 DNA sequence: TGTGCCAGCAGCACCCGGGACAGGGCTAAAAACATTCAGTACTTC. This sequence joins TRBV7-2 and TRBJ2-4, with 9 bases fitting TRBD1. Trimming took 5 bases from V and 4 from J; bases not matched to a gene: 6. The CDR3 totals 15 residues. Germline-derived CDR1 and CDR2 are SGHTA and FQGNSA.

This clonotype has a count of ten or more. CDR3 nucleotides: TGTGCCAGCAGTGAAGGACCCGGGGAGCTGTTTTTT. Its translation is CASSEGPGELFF. The chain employs TRBV2 and TRBJ2-2; no clear D gene. The CDR3 consists of 12 residues. The germline V and J ends were trimmed by 1 base and 6 bases, with 3 bases remaining between them. The germline V gene encodes CDR1 SNHLY and CDR2 FYNNEI.

Ten or more counts support this clonotype. The J gene is TRBJ2-2, the V gene TRBV7-8, with a weak D call TRBD1 (6 bases). The CDR3 is 19 residues long. Germline V gives CDR1 SGHVS, CDR2 FQNEAQ. Trimming removed 2 bases at V and 0 bases at J, with 19 bases between. In DNA, the CDR3 is TGTGCCAGCAGCTTATTTGCGATGTACAGGGACGCGAACACCGGGGAGCTGTTTTTT. Amino acid sequence: CASSLFAMYRDANTGELFF.